Listed below are T cell receptor beta chains from one sample, sequenced in a study of blood T cell repertoires in COVID-19. Sequenced by immunoSEQ multiplex PCR; TCRdb stores in-frame clones only, minus some. Found here are roughly 160,000 clones, approximately 86% of them singletons; the top ten hold almost 1%. Sequenced input: peripheral blood. The receptors shown here come from a man aged 18 to 30 with acute or convalescent COVID-19. The CDR3 runs from the conserved cysteine through the conserved F or W. A D gene is named only where the DNA matches it firmly. Expanded clones are given a class, and other clones once, few, many or no size at all.

clone_size	d_call	v_call	j_call	cdr3_length	cdr3_aa	cdr3_nt
NA	NA	TRBV9	TRBJ2-1	12	CASSVGTDEQFF	TGTGCCAGCAGCGTAGGGACAGACGAGCAGTTCTTC
NA	NA	TRBV4-1	TRBJ1-1	15	CASSQDILKNTEAFF	TGCGCCAGCAGCCAAGATATCCTTAAGAACACTGAAGCTTTCTTT
NA	NA	TRBV19	TRBJ2-3	11	CASSFRDTQYF	TGTGCCAGTAGCTTTAGAGATACGCAGTATTTT
NA	NA	TRBV4-1	TRBJ1-5	16	CASSQQAGDSNQPQHF	TGCGCCAGCAGCCAACAGGCGGGGGATAGCAATCAGCCCCAGCATTTT
NA	NA	TRBV6-4	TRBJ2-3	14	CASSESAPGDTQYF	TGTGCCAGCAGTGAGTCGGCCCCGGGGGATACGCAGTATTTT
few	NA	TRBV11-2	TRBJ1-1	13	CASSLGSQTEAFF	TGTGCCAGCAGCTTAGGGTCACAGACTGAAGCTTTCTTT
NA	TRBD1	TRBV27	TRBJ2-3	15	CASSFWGQGTDTQYF	TGTGCCAGCAGTTTTTGGGGACAGGGGACAGATACGCAGTATTTT
NA	NA	TRBV7-8	TRBJ1-4	14	CASSLGGINEKLFF	TGTGCCAGCAGCTTAGGAGGAATTAATGAAAAACTGTTTTTT
NA	TRBD1	TRBV5-1	TRBJ2-3	14	CASSSTTGSDTQYF	TGCGCCAGCAGCTCAACGACAGGGTCGGATACGCAGTATTTT
NA	NA	TRBV5-1	TRBJ1-1	12	CASSFGNTEAFF	TGCGCCAGCAGCTTCGGGAACACTGAAGCTTTCTTT
NA	TRBD2	TRBV7-9	TRBJ2-2	17	CASNAIPSGGARGELFF	TGTGCCAGCAACGCCATCCCTAGCGGGGGGGCTCGCGGGGAGCTGTTTTTT
NA	NA	TRBV10-3	TRBJ1-4	13	CAIRGGQDEKLFF	TGTGCCATCAGGGGGGGGCAGGATGAAAAACTGTTTTTT
NA	NA	TRBV30	TRBJ1-5	13	CAWSLQENQPQHF	TGTGCCTGGAGTTTACAGGAAAATCAGCCCCAGCATTTT
few	NA	TRBV5-6	TRBJ1-4	15	CASSLWAGTNEKLFF	TGTGCCAGCAGCTTGTGGGCAGGGACTAATGAAAAACTGTTTTTT
NA	NA	TRBV2	TRBJ1-4	15	CASSDFAGVGEKLFF	TGTGCCAGCAGTGACTTTGCGGGGGTAGGGGAAAAACTGTTTTTT
few	NA	TRBV9	TRBJ2-7	13	CASSVGGNYEQYF	TGTGCCAGCAGCGTAGGAGGGAACTACGAGCAGTACTTC
NA	TRBD1	TRBV5-5	TRBJ2-2	15	CASSLVQGATGELFF	TGTGCCAGCAGCTTGGTACAGGGGGCCACCGGGGAGCTGTTTTTT
NA	NA	TRBV6-1	TRBJ2-5	14	CASSEGYSGETQYF	TGTGCCAGCAGCGAAGGGTACAGTGGAGAGACCCAGTACTTC